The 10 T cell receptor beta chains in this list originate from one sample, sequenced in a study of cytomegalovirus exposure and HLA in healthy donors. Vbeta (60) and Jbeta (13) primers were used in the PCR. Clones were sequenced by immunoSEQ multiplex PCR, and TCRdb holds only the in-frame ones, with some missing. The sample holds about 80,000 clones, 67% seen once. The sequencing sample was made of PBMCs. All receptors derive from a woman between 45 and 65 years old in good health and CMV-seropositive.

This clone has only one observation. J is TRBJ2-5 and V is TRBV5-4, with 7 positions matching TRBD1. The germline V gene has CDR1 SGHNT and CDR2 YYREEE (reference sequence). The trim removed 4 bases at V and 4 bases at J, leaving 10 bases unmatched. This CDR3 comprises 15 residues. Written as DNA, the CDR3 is TGTGCCAGCAGCCTCCGGACAGGCTGGGGAGAGACCCAGTACTTC. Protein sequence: CASSLRTGWGETQYF. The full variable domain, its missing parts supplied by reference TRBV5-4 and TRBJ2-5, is ETGVTQSPTHLIKTRGQQVTLRCSSQSGHNTVSWYQQALGQGPQFIFQYYREEENGRGNFPPRFSGLQFPNYSSELNVNALELDDSALYLCASSLRTGWGETQYFGPGTRLLVL.

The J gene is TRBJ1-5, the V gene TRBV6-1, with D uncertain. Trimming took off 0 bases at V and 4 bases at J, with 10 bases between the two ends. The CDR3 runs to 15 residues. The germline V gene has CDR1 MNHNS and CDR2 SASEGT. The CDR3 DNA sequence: TGTGCCAGCAGTGAAGCAATTGAGGCGAATCAGCCCCAGCATTTT. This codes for CASSEAIEANQPQHF.

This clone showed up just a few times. CDR3 region: CATKRTGTGGAGGNQPQHF. CDR3 DNA: TGTGCCACGAAGAGGACCGGGACAGGGGGCGCGGGGGGCAATCAGCCCCAGCATTTT. The chain uses TRBV19 and TRBJ1-5; 12 bases map to TRBD1. Germline loops: CDR1 LNHDA, CDR2 SQIVND (reference sequence). Trimming took 10 bases from V and 2 from J; bases not matched to a gene: 18. The CDR3 length is 19 residues.

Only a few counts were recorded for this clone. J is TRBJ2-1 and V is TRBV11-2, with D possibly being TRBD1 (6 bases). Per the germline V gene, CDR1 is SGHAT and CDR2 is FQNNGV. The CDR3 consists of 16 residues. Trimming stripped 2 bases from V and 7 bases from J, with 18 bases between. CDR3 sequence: CASSLMVIRGNNEQFF. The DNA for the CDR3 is TGTGCCAGCAGCTTAATGGTGATCAGGGGAAATAATGAGCAGTTCTTC. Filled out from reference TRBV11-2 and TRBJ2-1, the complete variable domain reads EAGVAQSPRYKIIEKRQSVAFWCNPISGHATLYWYQQILGQGPKLLIQFQNNGVVDDSQLPKDRFSAERLKGVDSTLKIQPAKLEDSAVYLCASSLMVIRGNNEQFFGPGTRLTVL.

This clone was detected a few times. CDR3 DNA sequence: TGTGCCAGCAGGGGGGGGACAGGGAAGACTAACTATGGCTACACCTTC. Protein: CASRGGTGKTNYGYTF. The V call is TRBV5-6, the J call TRBJ1-2, with 9 bases lining up with TRBD1. The V gene's germline CDR1 is SGHDT and CDR2 YYEEEE. V gave up 5 bases and J gave up 0 bases; unmatched junction bases: 8. This CDR3 spans 16 amino acids.

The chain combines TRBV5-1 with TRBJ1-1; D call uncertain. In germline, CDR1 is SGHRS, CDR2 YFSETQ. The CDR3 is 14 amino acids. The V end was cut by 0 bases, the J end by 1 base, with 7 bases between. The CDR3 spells CASSLETGNTEAFF. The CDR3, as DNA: TGCGCCAGCAGCTTGGAGACTGGGAACACTGAAGCTTTCTTT.

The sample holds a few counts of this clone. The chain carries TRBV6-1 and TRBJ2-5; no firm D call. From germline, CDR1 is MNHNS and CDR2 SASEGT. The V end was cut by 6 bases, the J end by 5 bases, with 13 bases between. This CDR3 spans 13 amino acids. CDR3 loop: CASRMGSRETQYF. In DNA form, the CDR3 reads TGTGCCAGCAGGATGGGCTCACGGGAGACCCAGTACTTC.

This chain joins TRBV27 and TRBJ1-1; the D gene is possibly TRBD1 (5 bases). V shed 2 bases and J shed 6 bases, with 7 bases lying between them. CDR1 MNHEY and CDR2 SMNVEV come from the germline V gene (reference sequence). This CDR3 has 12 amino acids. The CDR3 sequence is CASSLRGSEAFF. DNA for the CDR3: TGTGCCAGCAGTTTACGGGGGTCTGAAGCTTTCTTT.

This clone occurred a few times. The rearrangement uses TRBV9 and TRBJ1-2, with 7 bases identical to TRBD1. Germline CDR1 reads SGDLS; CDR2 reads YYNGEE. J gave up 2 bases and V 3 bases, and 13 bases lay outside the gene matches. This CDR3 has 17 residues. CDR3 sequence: CASSETGSTSLNYGYTF. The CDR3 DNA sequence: TGTGCCAGCAGCGAGACAGGGTCCACCTCTCTAAACTATGGCTACACCTTC.

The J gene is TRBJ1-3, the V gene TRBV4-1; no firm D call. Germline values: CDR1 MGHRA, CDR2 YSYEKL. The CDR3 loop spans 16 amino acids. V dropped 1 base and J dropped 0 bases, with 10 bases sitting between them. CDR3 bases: TGCGCCAGCAGCCAAGTCGGCAGACTCTCTGGAAACACCATATATTTT. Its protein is CASSQVGRLSGNTIYF.